Below, 3 T cell receptor beta chains from the same sample are listed, as sequenced in a study of CD4+ T cells in melanoma. TCRdb's copy holds only in-frame clones and misses some; the assay was immunoSEQ multiplex PCR. The table records around 100,000 clones, around 92% of them present only once. The sample consisted of peripheral blood. The receptors come from a human donor with melanoma.

J is TRBJ1-1 and V is TRBV28, with no clear D. Trimming stripped 8 bases from V and 3 bases from J, with 22 bases between. This CDR3 contains 16 residues. Germline V gene sequence: CDR1 MDHEN, CDR2 SYDVKM. The CDR3 DNA follows: TGTGCCAGCGGGCGACCTGACACCTCGGCTTACACTGAAGCTTTCTTT. Protein: CASGRPDTSAYTEAFF.

The chain recombines TRBV2 with TRBJ2-2; 8 bases line up with TRBD1. In germline, CDR1 is SNHLY, CDR2 FYNNEI. The CDR3 extends over 15 amino acids. J gave up 3 bases and V 2 bases, and 2 bases lay outside the gene matches. This chain's CDR3 is CASSEHRGDTGELFF. In DNA form, the CDR3 reads TGTGCCAGCAGTGAACACAGGGGGGACACCGGGGAGCTGTTTTTT.

V is TRBV6-5 and J is TRBJ2-7; 8 positions agree with TRBD2. The V gene end was trimmed by 8 bases and the J gene end by 6 bases; junction bases not matched to a gene: 6. CDR3 length: 12 amino acids. The germline V gene has CDR1 MNHEY and CDR2 SVGAGI. CDR3 sequence: CASSGTSSEQYF. As DNA, the CDR3 is TGTGCCAGCTCCGGGACTAGTAGCGAGCAGTACTTC.